The next 9 T cell receptor beta chains were all read from a single sample in a study of graft-versus-host responses after intestinal transplantation. Antigen specificity for these receptors is unknown. Sequenced by immunoSEQ multiplex PCR; TCRdb stores in-frame clones only, minus some. The sample lists about 81,000 clones; roughly 90% were seen once. The input for sequencing was unstimulated CD4+ T cells sorted from spleen or lymph node cells, taken before transplant. The receptors originated from a human donor who was the organ donor for an intestinal transplant.

This clone was found once. The chain combines TRBV6-1 with TRBJ2-7; 7 nucleotides line up with TRBD1. The CDR3 totals 15 residues. V was pared by 5 bases and J by 2 bases, with 9 bases of the junction left unmatched. CDR1 MNHNS and CDR2 SASEGT come from the germline V gene. CDR3: CASSPRRDSTYEQYF. In nucleotides, the CDR3 is TGTGCCAGCAGTCCACGCCGGGACAGCACCTACGAGCAGTACTTC.

V is TRBV4-2 and J is TRBJ2-5, with TRBD2 matching 7 bases. The CDR3 runs to 15 residues. Germline V gene data show CDR1 as LGHNA and CDR2 as YNFKEQ. The trim removed 2 bases at V and 2 bases at J, leaving 5 bases unmatched. CDR3 in amino acids: CASSQTGREQETQYF. DNA for the CDR3: TGTGCCAGCAGCCAAACGGGGCGGGAGCAAGAGACCCAGTACTTC.

The chain has TRBV28 and TRBJ2-7, with D perhaps TRBD2 (5 bases). This CDR3 contains 15 residues. Per germline, CDR1 MDHEN and CDR2 SYDVKM. V was shortened by 5 bases and J by 2 bases, with 16 bases between the two germline ends. CDR3 bases: TGTGCCAGCAGTCTACCCCTCGGACTGGCCTACGAGCAGTACTTC. Translated, it gives CASSLPLGLAYEQYF.

The count of this clone is one. The gene calls are TRBV27 and TRBJ2-1; perhaps TRBD2 as D (5 bases). The CDR3 has 13 residues. Germline V gives CDR1 MNHEY, CDR2 SMNVEV (reference sequence). Trimming stripped 6 bases from V and 6 bases from J, with 12 bases between. Here the CDR3 DNA reads TGTGCCAGCAGGGACTCATGGCTCAATGAGCAGTTCTTC. Translated: CASRDSWLNEQFF.

CDR3 coding DNA: TGCGCCAGCAGCTTACTAGCGGGGGGGCTCGAGACCCAGTACTTC. It specifies CASSLLAGGLETQYF. This chain connects TRBV5-1 to TRBJ2-5; 13 nucleotides agree with TRBD2. V was pared by 2 bases and J by 5 bases, with 3 bases of the junction left unmatched. CDR1 SGHRS and CDR2 YFSETQ come from the germline V gene. The CDR3 contains 15 residues.

The gene calls are TRBV5-6 and TRBJ2-3, with TRBD1 as a possible D gene (5 bases). Per germline, CDR1 SGHDT and CDR2 YYEEEE. This CDR3 has 14 residues. The ends were cut back, 4 bases at V and 2 bases at J, with 11 bases in the middle. For the CDR3, the DNA is TGTGCCAGCAGCCCAGGGTTCTACACAGATACGCAGTATTTT. It yields the protein CASSPGFYTDTQYF.

The chain recombines TRBV2 with TRBJ1-5; tentatively, D is TRBD1 (5 bases). Germline CDR1 reads SNHLY; CDR2 reads FYNNEI. The CDR3 has 15 residues. Trimming left V 4 bases short and J 4 bases short, with 14 bases between. CDR3: CASSVRRGENQPQHF. As DNA, the CDR3 is TGTGCCAGCAGTGTAAGGAGGGGCGAGAATCAGCCCCAGCATTTT. The entire variable domain, with the rest obtained from reference TRBV2 and TRBJ1-5, is as follows: EPEVTQTPSHQVTQMGQEVILRCVPISNHLYFYWYRQILGQKVEFLVSFYNNEISEKSEIFDDQFSVERPDGSNFTLKIRSTKLEDSAMYFCASSVRRGENQPQHFGDGTRLSIL.

The V gene is TRBV6-1, the J gene TRBJ1-2; 7 nucleotides line up with TRBD1. Germline values: CDR1 MNHNS, CDR2 SASEGT. The CDR3 runs 14 residues. The junction had 7 bases not matched to a gene; V was cut back by 5 bases and J by 4 bases. CDR3 sequence (DNA): TGTGCCAGCAGTTCCACGGGACAGTCCTATGGCTACACCTTC. This gives the protein CASSSTGQSYGYTF.

The CDR3 DNA is TGTGCCAGCAGTCCCGGGAGTCGTACTAAAACAGATACGCAGTATTTT. This translates into CASSPGSRTKTDTQYF. V is TRBV6-6 and J is TRBJ2-3, with TRBD2 as a possible D gene (6 bases). Germline assignment: CDR1 MNHNY and CDR2 SVGAGI (reference sequence). The CDR3 runs 16 residues. V was trimmed by 5 bases and J by 3 bases, leaving 18 bases between them.